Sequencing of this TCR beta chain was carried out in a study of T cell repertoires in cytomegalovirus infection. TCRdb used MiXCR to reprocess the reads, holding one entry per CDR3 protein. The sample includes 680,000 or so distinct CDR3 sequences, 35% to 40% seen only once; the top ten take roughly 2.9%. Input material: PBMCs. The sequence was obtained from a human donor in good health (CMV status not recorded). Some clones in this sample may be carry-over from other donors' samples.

The CDR3 DNA reads TGTGCCAGCAGCTTACTCGGGATGGAGACCCAGTACTTC. It translates to CASSLLGMETQYF. The chain recombines TRBV7-8 with TRBJ2-5; possibly TRBD2 for D (5 bases). From germline, CDR1 is SGHVS and CDR2 FQNEAQ. V shed 2 bases and J shed 5 bases, with 9 bases lying between them. The CDR3 is made up of 13 amino acids.